Presented here are 5 T cell receptor beta chains from one specimen sequenced in a study of cytomegalovirus exposure and HLA in healthy donors. 60 Vbeta and 13 Jbeta primers were used in PCR. Produced via immunoSEQ multiplex PCR; TCRdb's table is partial and in-frame only. The sample contains more than 55,000 clones, over 70% of which appear only once. Sequencing was carried out using PBMCs. These receptors all stem from a woman aged 40 to 50 in good health and CMV-seronegative.

This clone was detected only once. The genes are TRBV7-9 and TRBJ1-1; D may be TRBD1 (5 bases). The CDR3 has 15 amino acids. With 6 bases removed from V and 2 bases from J, the gap between germline ends came to 16 bases. Germline V lookup: CDR1 SEHNR, CDR2 FQNEAQ (reference sequence). Here the CDR3 reads CASSPSGAVNTEAFF. The CDR3, as DNA: TGTGCCAGCAGTCCGAGCGGGGCGGTCAACACTGAAGCTTTCTTT.

V usage is TRBV5-5 and J usage is TRBJ2-3; D unresolved. Trimming pared 2 bases from V and 6 bases from J, leaving 10 bases between. The CDR3 runs to 13 residues. CDR1 and CDR2 (germline): SGHKS, YYEKEE (reference sequence). The chain's CDR3 is CASSFNQRDTQYF. The CDR3 DNA is TGTGCCAGCAGCTTCAACCAGAGGGATACGCAGTATTTT.

This clone was detected only once. The CDR3 DNA sequence: TGTGCCAGCAGCTTAGAACAGCTGAACACCGGGGAGCTGTTTTTT. This gives the protein CASSLEQLNTGELFF. The chain joins TRBV7-9 to TRBJ2-2; D is undetermined. In germline, CDR1 is SEHNR, CDR2 FQNEAQ (reference sequence). The CDR3 contains 15 residues. V was shortened by 1 base and J by 1 base, with 7 bases between the two germline ends.

The rearrangement uses TRBV27 and TRBJ1-1; D remains ambiguous. The CDR3 loop spans 13 amino acids. Germline V gene sequence: CDR1 MNHEY, CDR2 SMNVEV (reference sequence). Between the trimmed V and J ends, which lost 1 base and 4 bases, there was a span of 7 bases. CDR3 sequence reads: CASSLYRSTEAFF. Here the CDR3 DNA reads TGTGCCAGCAGTTTATACAGAAGCACTGAAGCTTTCTTT.

The chain is built from TRBV18 and TRBJ2-7, with TRBD2 matching over 7 bases. The CDR3 length is 17 residues. Germline lookup yields CDR1 KGHSH and CDR2 LQKENI. The V and J ends lost 3 bases and 2 bases, in that order; junction bases with no gene match: 13. In DNA, the CDR3 is TGTGCCAGCTCACCGTCCGCGGGGCTAGCGGACACCTACGAGCAGTACTTC. This codes for CASSPSAGLADTYEQYF.